The 2 T cell receptor beta chains reported below all come from one sample, sequenced in a study of cytomegalovirus exposure and HLA in healthy donors. 60 Vbeta and 13 Jbeta primers were used in PCR. Produced via immunoSEQ multiplex PCR; TCRdb's table is partial and in-frame only. The sample contains about 91,000 clones, approximately 86% of which appear only once. The sequenced sample consisted of PBMCs. The receptor set was obtained from a man aged 30 to 45 in good health and CMV-seropositive.

The CDR3 DNA follows: TGTGCCAGCAGTTACTCTCCTCAGGGGGCTACAGATACGCAGTATTTT. Protein sequence: CASSYSPQGATDTQYF. This sequence joins TRBV6-5 and TRBJ2-3, with 8 bases aligning to TRBD1. The CDR3 length is 16 residues. The ends lost 0 bases at V and 3 bases at J; junction bases unmatched: 5. Germline values: CDR1 MNHEY, CDR2 SVGAGI.

The chain is built from TRBV5-6 and TRBJ2-7, with D maybe TRBD2 (5 bases). Germline lookup yields CDR1 SGHDT and CDR2 YYEEEE. This CDR3 has 13 residues. V lost 5 bases, J lost 5 bases, and 14 bases lay in between. The CDR3 bases are TGTGCCAGCAGTTCGAGCGGAGTCCACGAGCAGTACTTC. Its protein product is CASSSSGVHEQYF.